The TCR beta chain under discussion was sequenced for a study of T cell repertoires in cytomegalovirus infection (dated by TCRdb to the late 2010s). Looking at the study overall: The peptide stimulations were aimed at well-studied HLA-B-restricted epitopes as well as recently identified HLA-C-restricted CMV epitopes, whose presentation resists viral immunomodulation. Donor HLA type was relevant to the analysis, because carriage of CMV infection together with the matching HLA type was indicated by public TCR beta signatures. Overall study outcomes, separate from this receptor: The ex vivo response was dominated by HLA-C-restricted CMV-specific TCR beta clonotypes, which also provided the single most frequent clonotype in two of eight donors. In both this cohort and an independent cohort of several hundred donors, the cumulative frequency of public TCR beta family members distinguished carriers of CMV infection plus the relevant HLA type.

The germline V gene yields SGHTA for CDR1 and FQGNSA for CDR2. The trim is 5 bases for V and 4 bases for J, with a gap of 9 bases between the germline ends. Reading from cysteine to phenylalanine, the CDR3 counts 12 amino acids. Just CDR3 DNA is preserved here, 36 bases in frame from base 1. TCRdb lists the instrument as Illumina HiSeq 1500. TCRdb ran its own pipeline on the public reads, namely fastp trimming at Q25 and MiXCR clone calling, and kept in-frame beta chains. Entries are consolidated by CDR3 protein sequence, retaining the most common genes and DNA. The sample contains over 250,000 distinct CDR3 sequences, under 25% of them found a single time. About 21% of the sample goes to the ten largest clones. In light of the paper, this sample's treatment or condition label describes: in vitro stimulation with specific CMV peptide epitopes to enrich CMV-specific T cells. This clonotype was seen at least ten times. Its antigen is still unknown. No per-base quality is available; no much larger clone lies one base away.

The chain is made from TRBV7-2 and TRBJ2-7; the D segment cannot be called with confidence. Sequences were derived from cultured PBMCs, sampled from culture after CMV antigen stimulation. This receptor was identified in a human donor in good health (CMV status not recorded). Some clones in this sample may be carry-over from other donors' samples. The base sequence is TGTGCCAGCAGCCCTATCAATTACGAGCAGTACTTC. It encodes CASSPINYEQYF.